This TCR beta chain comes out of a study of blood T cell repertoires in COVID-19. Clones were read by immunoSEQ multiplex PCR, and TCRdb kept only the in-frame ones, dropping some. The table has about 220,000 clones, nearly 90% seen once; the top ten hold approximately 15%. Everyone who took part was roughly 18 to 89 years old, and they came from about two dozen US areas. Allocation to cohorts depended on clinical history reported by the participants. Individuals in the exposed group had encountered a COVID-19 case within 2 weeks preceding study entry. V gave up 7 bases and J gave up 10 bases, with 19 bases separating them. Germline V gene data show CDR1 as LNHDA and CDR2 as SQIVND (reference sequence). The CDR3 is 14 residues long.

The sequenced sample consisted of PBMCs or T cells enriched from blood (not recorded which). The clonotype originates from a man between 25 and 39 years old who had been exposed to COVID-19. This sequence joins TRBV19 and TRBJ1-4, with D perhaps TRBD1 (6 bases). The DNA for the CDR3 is TGTGCCAGTACCGAAATACAGGGATCGGGAAAACTGTTTTTT. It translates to CASTEIQGSGKLFF. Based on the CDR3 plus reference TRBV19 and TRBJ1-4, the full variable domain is DGGITQSPKYLFRKEGQNVTLSCEQNLNHDAMYWYRQDPGQGLRLIYYSQIVNDFQKGDIAEGYSVSREKKESFPLTVTSAQKNPTAFYLCASTEIQGSGKLFFGSGTQLSVL.